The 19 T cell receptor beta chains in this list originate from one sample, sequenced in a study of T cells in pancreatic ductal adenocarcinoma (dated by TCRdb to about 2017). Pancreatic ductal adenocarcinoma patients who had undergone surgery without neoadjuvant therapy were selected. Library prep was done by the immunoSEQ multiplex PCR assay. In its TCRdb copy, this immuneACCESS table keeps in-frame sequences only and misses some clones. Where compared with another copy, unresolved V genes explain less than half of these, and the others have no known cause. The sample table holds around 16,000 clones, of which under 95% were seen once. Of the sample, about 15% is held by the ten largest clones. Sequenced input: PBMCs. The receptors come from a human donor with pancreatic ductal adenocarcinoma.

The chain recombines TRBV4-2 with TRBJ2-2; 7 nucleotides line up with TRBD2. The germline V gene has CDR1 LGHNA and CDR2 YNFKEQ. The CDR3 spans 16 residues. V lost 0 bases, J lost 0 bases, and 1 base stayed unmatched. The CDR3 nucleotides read TGTGCCAGCAGCCAAGAAGGGAGGGCGAACACCGGGGAGCTGTTTTTT. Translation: CASSQEGRANTGELFF.

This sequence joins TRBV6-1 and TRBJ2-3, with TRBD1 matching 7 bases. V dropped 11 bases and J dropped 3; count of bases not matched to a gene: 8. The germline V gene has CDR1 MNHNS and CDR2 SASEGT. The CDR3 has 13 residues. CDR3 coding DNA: TGTGCCGTACTTATGGACAGGACAGATACGCAGTATTTT. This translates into CAVLMDRTDTQYF.

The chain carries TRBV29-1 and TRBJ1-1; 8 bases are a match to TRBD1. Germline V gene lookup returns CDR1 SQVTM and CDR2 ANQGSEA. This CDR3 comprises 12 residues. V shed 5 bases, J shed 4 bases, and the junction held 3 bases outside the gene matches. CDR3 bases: TGCAGCGTTACAGGGGGATTCACTGAAGCTTTCTTT. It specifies CSVTGGFTEAFF.

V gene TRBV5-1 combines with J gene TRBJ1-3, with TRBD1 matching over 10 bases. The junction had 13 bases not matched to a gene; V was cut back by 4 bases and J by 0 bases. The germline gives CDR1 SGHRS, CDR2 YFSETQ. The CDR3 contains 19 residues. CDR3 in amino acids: CASSRRGQGPISSGNTIYF. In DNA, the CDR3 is TGCGCCAGCAGCCGACGGGGACAGGGGCCCATCTCCTCTGGAAACACCATATATTTT.

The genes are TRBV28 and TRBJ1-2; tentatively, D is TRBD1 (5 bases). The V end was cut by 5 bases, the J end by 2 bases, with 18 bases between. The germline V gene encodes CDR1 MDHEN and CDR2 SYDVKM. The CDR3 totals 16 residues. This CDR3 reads CASSLMITGSNYGYTF. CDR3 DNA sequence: TGTGCCAGCAGTCTAATGATCACAGGTAGCAACTATGGCTACACCTTC.

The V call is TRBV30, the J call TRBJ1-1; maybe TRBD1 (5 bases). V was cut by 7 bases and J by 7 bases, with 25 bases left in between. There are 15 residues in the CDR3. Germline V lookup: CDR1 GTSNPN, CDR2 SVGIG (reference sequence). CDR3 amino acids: CASTSLRGRYNEAFF. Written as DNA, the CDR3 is TGTGCCTCCACATCGCTTAGGGGCCGCTATAATGAAGCTTTCTTT.

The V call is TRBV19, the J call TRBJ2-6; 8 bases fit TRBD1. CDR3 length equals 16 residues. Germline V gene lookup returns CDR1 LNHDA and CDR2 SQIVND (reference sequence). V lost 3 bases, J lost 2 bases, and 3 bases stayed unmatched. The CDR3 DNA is TGTGCCAGTAGTATCCAGACAGGGGCTGGGGCCAACGTCCTGACTTTC. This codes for CASSIQTGAGANVLTF.

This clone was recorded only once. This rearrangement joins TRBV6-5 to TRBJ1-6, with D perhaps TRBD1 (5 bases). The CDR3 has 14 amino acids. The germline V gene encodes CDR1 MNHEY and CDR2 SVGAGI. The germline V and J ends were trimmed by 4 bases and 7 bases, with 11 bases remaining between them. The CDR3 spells CASSSGTDNSPLHF. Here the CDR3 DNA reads TGTGCCAGCAGTTCCGGGACTGACAATTCACCCCTCCACTTT.

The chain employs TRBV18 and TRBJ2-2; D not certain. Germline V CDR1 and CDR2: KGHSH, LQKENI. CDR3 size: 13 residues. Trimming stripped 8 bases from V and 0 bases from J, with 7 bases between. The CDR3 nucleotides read TGTGCCAGCACTACAGCGAACACCGGGGAGCTGTTTTTT. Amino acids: CASTTANTGELFF.

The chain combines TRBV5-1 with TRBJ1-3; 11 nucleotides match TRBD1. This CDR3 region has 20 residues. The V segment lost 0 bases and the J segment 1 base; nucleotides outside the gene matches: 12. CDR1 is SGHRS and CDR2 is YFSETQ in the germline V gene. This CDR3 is CASSLEPGQGGLRSGNTIYF. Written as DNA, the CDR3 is TGCGCCAGCAGCTTGGAACCGGGACAGGGGGGTTTAAGATCTGGAAACACCATATATTTT. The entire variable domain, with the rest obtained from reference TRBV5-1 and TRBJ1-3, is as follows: KAGVTQTPRYLIKTRGQQVTLSCSPISGHRSVSWYQQTPGQGLQFLFEYFSETQRNKGNFPGRFSGRQFSNSRSEMNVSTLELGDSALYLCASSLEPGQGGLRSGNTIYFGEGSWLTVV.

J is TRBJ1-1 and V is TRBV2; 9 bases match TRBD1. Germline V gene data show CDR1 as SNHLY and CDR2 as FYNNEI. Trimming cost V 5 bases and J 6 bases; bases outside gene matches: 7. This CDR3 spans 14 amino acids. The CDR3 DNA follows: TGTGCCAGCAGTAATACAGGGGGCGCGTCTGAAGCTTTCTTT. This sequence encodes CASSNTGGASEAFF. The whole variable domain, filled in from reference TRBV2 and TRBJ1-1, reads EPEVTQTPSHQVTQMGQEVILRCVPISNHLYFYWYRQILGQKVEFLVSFYNNEISEKSEIFDDQFSVERPDGSNFTLKIRSTKLEDSAMYFCASSNTGGASEAFFGQGTRLTVV.

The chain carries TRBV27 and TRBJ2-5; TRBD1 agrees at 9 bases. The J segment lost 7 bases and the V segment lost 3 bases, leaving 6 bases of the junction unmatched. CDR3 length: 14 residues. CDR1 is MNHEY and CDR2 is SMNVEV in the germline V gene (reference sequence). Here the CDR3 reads CASSFSGTGSTQYF. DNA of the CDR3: TGTGCCAGCAGTTTCTCCGGGACAGGGTCGACCCAGTACTTC.

The CDR3, as DNA: TGTGCCAGCAGCTTAAACAGATTCGGCTACACCTTC. Its translation: CASSLNRFGYTF. The V and J genes are TRBV7-2 and TRBJ1-2; unclear D gene. This CDR3 is built from 12 residues. The germline V gene encodes CDR1 SGHTA and CDR2 FQGNSA. V lost 2 bases to trimming and J lost 8 bases, with 9 bases between them.

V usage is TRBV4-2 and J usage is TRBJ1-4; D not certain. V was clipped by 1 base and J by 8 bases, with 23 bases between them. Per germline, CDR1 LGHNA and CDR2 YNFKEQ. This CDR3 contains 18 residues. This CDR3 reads CASSQAANRPGMEEKLFF. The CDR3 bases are TGTGCCAGCAGCCAAGCAGCTAATCGGCCGGGAATGGAGGAAAAACTGTTTTTT.

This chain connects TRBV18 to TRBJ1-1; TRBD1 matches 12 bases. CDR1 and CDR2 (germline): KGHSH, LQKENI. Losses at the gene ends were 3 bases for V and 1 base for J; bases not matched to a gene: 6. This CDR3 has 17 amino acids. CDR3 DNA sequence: TGTGCCAGCTCACCGGGACAGGGGGCGCGGCGGAACACTGAAGCTTTCTTT. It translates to CASSPGQGARRNTEAFF.

The CDR3 DNA is TGCGCCAGCAGCCAGACAGGGGTGAACACTGAAGCTTTCTTT. This encodes CASSQTGVNTEAFF. V and J are TRBV4-3 and TRBJ1-1, with 8 bases matching TRBD1. The CDR3 is 14 amino acids. CDR1 is LGHNA, CDR2 YSLEER, per germline. V was pared by 3 bases and J by 0 bases, with 0 bases of the junction left unmatched.

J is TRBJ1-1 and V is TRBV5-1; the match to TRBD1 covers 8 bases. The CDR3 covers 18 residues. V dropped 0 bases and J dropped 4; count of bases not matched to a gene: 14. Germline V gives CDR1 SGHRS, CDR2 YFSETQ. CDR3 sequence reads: CASSLAGPGGIGGTEAFF. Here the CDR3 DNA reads TGCGCCAGCAGCTTGGCCGGGCCAGGGGGCATAGGGGGCACTGAAGCTTTCTTT. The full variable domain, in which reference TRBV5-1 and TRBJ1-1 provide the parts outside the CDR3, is KAGVTQTPRYLIKTRGQQVTLSCSPISGHRSVSWYQQTPGQGLQFLFEYFSETQRNKGNFPGRFSGRQFSNSRSEMNVSTLELGDSALYLCASSLAGPGGIGGTEAFFGQGTRLTVV.

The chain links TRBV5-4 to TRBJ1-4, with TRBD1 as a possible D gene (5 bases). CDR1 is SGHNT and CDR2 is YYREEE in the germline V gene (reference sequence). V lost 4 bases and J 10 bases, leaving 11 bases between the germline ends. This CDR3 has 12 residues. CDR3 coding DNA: TGTGCCAGCAGCCGCCCCGGGGGAAAACTGTTTTTT. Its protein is CASSRPGGKLFF.

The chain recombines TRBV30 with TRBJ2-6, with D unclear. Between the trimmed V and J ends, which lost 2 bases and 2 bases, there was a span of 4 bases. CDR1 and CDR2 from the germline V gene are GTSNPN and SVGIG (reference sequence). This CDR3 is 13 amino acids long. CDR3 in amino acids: CAWSPTGANVLTF. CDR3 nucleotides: TGTGCCTGGAGTCCCACTGGGGCCAACGTCCTGACTTTC. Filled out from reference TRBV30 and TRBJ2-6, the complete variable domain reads SQTIHQWPATLVQPVGSPLSLECTVEGTSNPNLYWYRQAAGRGLQLLFYSVGIGQISSEVPQNLSASRPQDRQFILSSKKLLLSDSGFYLCAWSPTGANVLTFGAGSRLTVL.